This T cell receptor beta chain came from a study of T cells after yellow fever vaccination. The study's findings and limits: Contaminants from the bulk population, in the form of abundant clonotypes, could be found in FACS-sorted repertoires. A large majority of primary-vaccination clones showed up again after the booster (approximately 96% CD4, about 87% CD8).

The V end lost 3 bases, the J end lost 6 bases, and 10 bases lay between the germline ends. Germline values: CDR1 SGHRS, CDR2 YFSETQ. The CDR3 sequence is 14 residues long. A word on this clonotype: The antigen remains unidentified.

In making TCR cDNA, 5'RACE template switching added a universal primer site and UMIs to it. TCRdb independently ran MiXCR on the 5' RACE reads; one entry per CDR3 protein. The data show 400,000 or so distinct CDR3 sequences, about 17% seen once. The origin of this receptor is a man between 18 and 29 years old who received the YFV17D yellow fever vaccine. The specimen comprised PBMCs, sampled before the yellow fever booster vaccination. This chain uses TRBV5-1 with TRBJ1-6; no clear D. The CDR3: CASSSRGSNSPLHF. The CDR3 nucleotides are TGCGCCAGCAGCTCCCGGGGAAGTAATTCACCCCTCCACTTT.